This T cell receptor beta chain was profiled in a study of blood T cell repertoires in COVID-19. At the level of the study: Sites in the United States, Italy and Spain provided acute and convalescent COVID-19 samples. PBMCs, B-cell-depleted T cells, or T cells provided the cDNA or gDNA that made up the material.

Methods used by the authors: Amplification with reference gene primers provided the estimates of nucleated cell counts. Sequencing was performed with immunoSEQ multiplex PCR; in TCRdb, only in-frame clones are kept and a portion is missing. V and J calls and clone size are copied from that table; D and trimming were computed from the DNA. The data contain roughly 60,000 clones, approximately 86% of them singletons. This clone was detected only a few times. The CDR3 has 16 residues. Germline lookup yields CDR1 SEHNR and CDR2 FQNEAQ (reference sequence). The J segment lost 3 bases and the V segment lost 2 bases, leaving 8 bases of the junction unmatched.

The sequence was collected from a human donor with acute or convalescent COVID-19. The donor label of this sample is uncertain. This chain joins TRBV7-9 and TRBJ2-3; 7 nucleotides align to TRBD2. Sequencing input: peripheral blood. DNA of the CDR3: TGTGCCAGCAGCTTACTTATGACGGGAGGAACAGATACGCAGTATTTT. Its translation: CASSLLMTGGTDTQYF.